These T cell receptor beta chains were read from a single sample in a study of EBV T-cell therapy then PD-1 blockade in nasopharyngeal carcinoma. The table came from immunoSEQ multiplex PCR; TCRdb's copy has only in-frame clones and leaves some out. The sample has tens of thousands of clones; approximately 80% are singletons. The antigens these receptors bind are not known. The sample in question was CD8+ T cells from blood, obtained at day -245 from a patient whose treatment included autologous EBV-specific T cells and nivolumab. The source of these receptors is a man aged 40-55 years with nasopharyngeal carcinoma. Both conserved end residues are part of each CDR3. D genes are given only for firm matches.

D gene | V gene | CDR3 protein
. | TRBV18 | CASSPRTVATNEKLFF
. | TRBV5-4 | CASSLHPRETQYF
. | TRBV6-6 | CASSYSGLAEQFF
. | TRBV11-1 | CASSLGGGYQETQYF
. | TRBV28 | CASSTPGYGYTF
. | TRBV7-9 | CASTRGRVYEQYF
TRBD1 | TRBV19 | CASSLWTGGRNQPQHF
. | TRBV27 | CASSLWEGGYEQYF
TRBD1 | TRBV3-1/TRBV3-2 | CASSVTGVETQYF
. | TRBV7-9 | CATARGTDTQYF
. | TRBV5-1 | CASSQESGYGYTF
. | TRBV19 | CASISWDMNTEAFF
. | TRBV29-1 | CSAGRTNYGYTF
. | TRBV7-9 | CASSLVGGDLYEQYF
. | TRBV7-9 | CASSLALQETQYF